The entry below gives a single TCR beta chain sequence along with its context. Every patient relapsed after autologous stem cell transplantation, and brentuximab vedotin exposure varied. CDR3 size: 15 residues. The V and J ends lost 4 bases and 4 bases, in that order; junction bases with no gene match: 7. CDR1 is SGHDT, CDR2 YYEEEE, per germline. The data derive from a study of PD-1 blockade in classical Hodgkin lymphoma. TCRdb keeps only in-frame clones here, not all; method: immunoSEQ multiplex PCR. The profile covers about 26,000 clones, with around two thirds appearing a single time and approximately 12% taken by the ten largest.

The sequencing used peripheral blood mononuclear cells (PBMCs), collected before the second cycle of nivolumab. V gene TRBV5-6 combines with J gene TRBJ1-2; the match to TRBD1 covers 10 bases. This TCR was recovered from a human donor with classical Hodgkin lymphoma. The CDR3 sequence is CASSVGTGAFYGYTF. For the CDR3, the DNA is TGTGCCAGCAGCGTAGGGACAGGGGCTTTCTATGGCTACACCTTC.